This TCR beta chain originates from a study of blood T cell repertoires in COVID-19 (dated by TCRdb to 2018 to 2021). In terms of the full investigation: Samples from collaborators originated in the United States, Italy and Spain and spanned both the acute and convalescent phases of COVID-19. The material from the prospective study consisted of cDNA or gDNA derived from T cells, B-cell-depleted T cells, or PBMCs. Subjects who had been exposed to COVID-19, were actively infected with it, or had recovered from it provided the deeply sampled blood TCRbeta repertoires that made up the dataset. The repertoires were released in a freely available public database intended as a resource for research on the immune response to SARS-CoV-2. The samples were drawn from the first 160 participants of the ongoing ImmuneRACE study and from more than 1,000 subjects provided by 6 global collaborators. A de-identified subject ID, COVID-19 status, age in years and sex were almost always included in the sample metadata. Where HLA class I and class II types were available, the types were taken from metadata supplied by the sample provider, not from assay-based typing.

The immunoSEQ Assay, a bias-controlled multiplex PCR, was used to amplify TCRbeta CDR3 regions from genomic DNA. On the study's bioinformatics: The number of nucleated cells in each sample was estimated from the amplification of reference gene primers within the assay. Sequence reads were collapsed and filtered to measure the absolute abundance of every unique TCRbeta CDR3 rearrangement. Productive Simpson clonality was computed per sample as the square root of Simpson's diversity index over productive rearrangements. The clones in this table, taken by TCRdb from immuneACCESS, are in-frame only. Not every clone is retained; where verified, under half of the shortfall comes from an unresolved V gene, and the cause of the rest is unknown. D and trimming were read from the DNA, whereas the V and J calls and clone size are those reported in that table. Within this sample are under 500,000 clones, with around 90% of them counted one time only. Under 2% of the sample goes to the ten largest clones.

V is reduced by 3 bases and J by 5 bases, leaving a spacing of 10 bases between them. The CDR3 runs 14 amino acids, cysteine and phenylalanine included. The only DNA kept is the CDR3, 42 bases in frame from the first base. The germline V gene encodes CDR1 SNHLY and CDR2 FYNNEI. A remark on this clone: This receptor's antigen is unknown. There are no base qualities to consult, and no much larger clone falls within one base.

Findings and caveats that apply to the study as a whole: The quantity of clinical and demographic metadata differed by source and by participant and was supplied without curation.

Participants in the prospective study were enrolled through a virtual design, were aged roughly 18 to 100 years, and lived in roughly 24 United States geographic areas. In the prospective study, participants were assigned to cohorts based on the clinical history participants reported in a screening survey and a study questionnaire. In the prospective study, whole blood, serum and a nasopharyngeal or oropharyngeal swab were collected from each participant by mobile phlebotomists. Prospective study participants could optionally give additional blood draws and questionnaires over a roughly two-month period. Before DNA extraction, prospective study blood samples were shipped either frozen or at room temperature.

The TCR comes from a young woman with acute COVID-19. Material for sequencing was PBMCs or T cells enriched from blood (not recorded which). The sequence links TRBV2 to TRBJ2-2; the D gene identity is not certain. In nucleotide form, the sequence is TGTGCCAGCAGTGATGGGCAAAGGACCGGGGAGCTGTTTTTT. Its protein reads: CASSDGQRTGELFF. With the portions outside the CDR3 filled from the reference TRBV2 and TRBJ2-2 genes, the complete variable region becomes EPEVTQTPSHQVTQMGQEVILRCVPISNHLYFYWYRQILGQKVEFLVSFYNNEISEKSEIFDDQFSVERPDGSNFTLKIRSTKLEDSAMYFCASSDGQRTGELFFGEGSRLTVL.